What follows is one T cell receptor (beta chain) and its context. Generated by immunoSEQ multiplex PCR, the TCRdb table keeps only in-frame clones and is missing some. The data show 30,000 to 45,000 clones, with around four fifths seen just once and 0.65% to 0.75% held by the top ten. The germline V gene has CDR1 SGHNT and CDR2 YYREEE (reference sequence). The V segment lost 0 bases and the J segment 4 bases; nucleotides outside the gene matches: 7. The length of the CDR3 is 17 residues. The rectum was sampled with one to two pinch biopsies at colonoscopy. The data belong to a study of pediatric ulcerative colitis.

The specimen sequenced was gut tissue. This chain connects TRBV5-4 to TRBJ2-1; the match to TRBD2 covers 10 bases. This receptor was obtained from a boy aged 10-17 years with moderate ulcerative colitis. The CDR3 protein is CASSLGASGSRYNEQFF. The CDR3 coding sequence is TGTGCCAGCAGCTTGGGGGCTAGCGGGAGTCGGTACAATGAGCAGTTCTTC. Looking up the rest from reference TRBV5-4 and TRBJ2-1 gives the full variable domain: ETGVTQSPTHLIKTRGQQVTLRCSSQSGHNTVSWYQQALGQGPQFIFQYYREEENGRGNFPPRFSGLQFPNYSSELNVNALELDDSALYLCASSLGASGSRYNEQFFGPGTRLTVL.